These 29 T cell receptor beta chains share one sample of origin, sequenced in a study of T cells in Graves' hyperthyroidism and ophthalmopathy. Amplification of TCR beta CDR3 regions was performed using RNA transcripts as template. The HTBI primer set drove a first-round RT-PCR of the TCR CDR3. Via MiXCR, TCRdb re-called the multiplex PCR reads, giving one row per CDR3 protein. The sample includes over 300,000 distinct CDR3 sequences, about 15% of them seen just once. The sequenced material came from blood. The receptor source for this set is a woman aged 55-69 years with Graves' hyperthyroidism.

Ten or more counts support this clonotype. J is TRBJ2-1 and V is TRBV12-3 or TRBV12-4; unclear D gene. V gave up 5 bases and J gave up 7 bases, with 12 bases separating them. The CDR3 covers 13 residues. The CDR3 sequence: CASSPRNRNEQFF. The CDR3, as DNA: TGTGCCAGCAGTCCCCGGAACAGAAATGAGCAGTTCTTC.

Many counts were recorded for this clonotype. This chain connects TRBV5-1 to TRBJ2-4; 12 bases fit TRBD1. Germline CDR1 reads SGHRS; CDR2 reads YFSETQ. Trimming removed 4 bases from V and 1 base from J; junction bases left unmatched: 9. This CDR3 is built from 18 residues. CDR3 amino acids: CASSPRDRGQGAKNIQYF. CDR3 coding DNA: TGCGCCAGCAGCCCTAGGGACAGGGGGCAAGGGGCCAAAAACATTCAGTACTTC. Together with reference TRBV5-1 and TRBJ2-4, the CDR3 gives the full variable domain: KAGVTQTPRYLIKTRGQQVTLSCSPISGHRSVSWYQQTPGQGLQFLFEYFSETQRNKGNFPGRFSGRQFSNSRSEMNVSTLELGDSALYLCASSPRDRGQGAKNIQYFGAGTRLSVL.

This chain joins TRBV7-9 and TRBJ2-1; TRBD2 agrees at 9 bases. Germline CDR1 is SEHNR and CDR2 is FQNEAQ (reference sequence). There are 14 residues in the CDR3. J lost 9 bases, V lost 2 bases, and 5 bases had no gene match. The CDR3 loop is CASSLLAGSGEQFF. CDR3 coding DNA: TGTGCCAGCAGCTTACTAGCGGGAAGTGGTGAGCAGTTCTTC.

As for this clonotype: A read error is possible here, since a much larger clone lies one base away. V usage is TRBV12-3 or TRBV12-4 and J usage is TRBJ2-5; TRBD2 aligns across 7 bases. The J call may be faulty, since TRBJ2-1 better matches the DNA end. This CDR3 spans 13 amino acids. CDR3: CASSFGRRETQFF. CDR3 bases: TGTGCCAGCAGTTTTGGGCGGCGGGAGACCCAGTTCTTC.

V and J are TRBV11-3 and TRBJ1-2; no firm D call. The V and J ends lost 5 bases and 11 bases respectively, with 21 bases between them. Germline CDR1 is SGHNT and CDR2 is YENEEA. There are 14 residues in the CDR3. The CDR3 nucleotides read TGTGCCAGCAGCCGGACCGGGCCGGCTGGTTCGTACACCTTC. Its protein product is CASSRTGPAGSYTF.

This chain links TRBV19 with TRBJ1-5; 7 bases match TRBD1. V was clipped by 5 bases and J by 0 bases; unmatched bases: 4. CDR3 length equals 15 residues. CDR1 and CDR2 from the germline V gene are LNHDA and SQIVND (reference sequence). The CDR3 DNA reads TGTGCCAGTAGTGGGACAGACCTTAGCAATCAGCCCCAGCATTTT. Its translation: CASSGTDLSNQPQHF.

This clonotype has a count of ten or more. The chain combines TRBV5-1 with TRBJ2-7; 13 bases map to TRBD2. The CDR3 spans 17 residues. The J segment lost 5 bases and the V segment lost 4 bases, leaving 12 bases of the junction unmatched. Looked up from germline, CDR1 is SGHRS and CDR2 is YFSETQ. Written as DNA, the CDR3 is TGCGCCAGCAGCCGGGGACTAGCGGGACCTGGCGGGAACGAGCAGTACTTC. Its translation is CASSRGLAGPGGNEQYF.

This clonotype was recorded at least ten times. This rearrangement joins TRBV28 to TRBJ1-5, with D unresolved. The germline CDR1 and CDR2 sequences are MDHEN and SYDVKM. Trimming stripped 6 bases from V and 0 bases from J, with 6 bases between. The CDR3 extends over 13 amino acids. The CDR3 bases are TGTGCCAGCAGAACCCATAGCAATCAGCCCCAGCATTTT. Its protein is CASRTHSNQPQHF.

The gene calls are TRBV5-1 and TRBJ2-1; 8 bases match TRBD1. Germline CDR1 and CDR2: SGHRS and YFSETQ. The trim removed 4 bases at V and 9 bases at J, leaving 12 bases unmatched. This CDR3 has 15 residues. The CDR3, as DNA: TGCGCCAGCAGCCCGACAGGGGACTCCCGTGGTGAGCAGTTCTTC. Protein sequence: CASSPTGDSRGEQFF.

The rearrangement uses TRBV10-3 and TRBJ2-3; 7 bases align to TRBD2. V lost 10 bases to trimming and J lost 1 base; unmatched junction nucleotides: 5. The CDR3 loop spans 13 amino acids. Germline CDR1 is ENHRY and CDR2 is SYGVKD. CDR3 in amino acids: CATRGEGTDTQYF. The CDR3 DNA reads TGTGCCACTCGGGGGGAGGGCACAGATACGCAGTATTTT.

There are many counts of this clonotype. This chain joins TRBV18 and TRBJ2-2; D gene ambiguous. This CDR3 spans 16 amino acids. Germline V lookup: CDR1 KGHSH, CDR2 LQKENI. V was shortened by 2 bases and J by 7 bases, with 17 bases between the two germline ends. This CDR3 is CASSPLDIGLFGELFF. CDR3 sequence (DNA): TGTGCCAGCTCACCATTAGACATTGGCTTGTTCGGGGAGCTGTTTTTT.

This clonotype was counted many times. The gene calls are TRBV6-1 and TRBJ1-5, with D perhaps TRBD1 (6 bases). CDR1 and CDR2 from the germline V gene are MNHNS and SASEGT. The CDR3 has 15 amino acids. Trimming left V 3 bases short and J 6 bases short, with 15 bases between. The CDR3 spells CASSEGAGWGQPQHF. The CDR3 coding sequence is TGTGCCAGCAGTGAGGGGGCAGGGTGGGGTCAGCCCCAGCATTTT.

The rearrangement uses TRBV5-5 and TRBJ2-3; a weak D match, TRBD2 (5 bases). V gave up 6 bases and J gave up 2 bases, with 13 bases separating them. The CDR3 runs to 14 residues. Germline CDR1 and CDR2: SGHKS and YYEKEE (reference sequence). CDR3 DNA: TGTGCCAGCAACCTACTAGAGTCCACAGATACGCAGTATTTT. It translates to CASNLLESTDTQYF.

This clonotype was detected ten times or more. The rearrangement uses TRBV12-3 or TRBV12-4 and TRBJ2-7; D is possibly TRBD2 (6 bases). Deletions cut 4 bases from V and 2 bases from J, with 12 bases between. The CDR3 is made up of 14 amino acids. In nucleotides, the CDR3 is TGTGCCAGCAGTTGGGGGACTCTAGCCTACGAGCAGTACTTC. Protein: CASSWGTLAYEQYF.

Worth noting for this clonotype: A much larger clone differs by one base, so this may be a read error. The chain combines TRBV2 with TRBJ2-1, with 9 bases matching TRBD2. Germline V gene lookup returns CDR1 SNHLY and CDR2 FYNNEI. The J segment lost 10 bases and the V segment lost 8 bases, leaving 9 bases of the junction unmatched. The CDR3 runs to 13 residues. CDR3 protein: CASGRGRGYEQFF. DNA for the CDR3: TGTGCCAGCGGCCGCGGGAGGGGTTACGAGCAGTTCTTC.

This rearrangement joins TRBV19 to TRBJ1-5; 7 bases line up with TRBD1. Germline lookup yields CDR1 LNHDA and CDR2 SQIVND (reference sequence). The CDR3 is 16 amino acids. V trimming: 3 bases; J trimming: 3 bases; junction bases outside the gene matches: 8. The CDR3 DNA reads as TGTGCCAGTAGTATCCTACAGGGGACATCCAATCAGCCCCAGCATTTT. Its protein product is CASSILQGTSNQPQHF.

This clonotype was found many times. The chain couples TRBV7-9 to TRBJ2-5; D might be TRBD1 or TRBD2, each matching 5 bases. V was pared by 5 bases and J by 4 bases, with 14 bases between. The germline gives CDR1 SEHNR, CDR2 FQNEAQ (reference sequence). This CDR3 is built from 14 residues. The CDR3 bases are TGTGCCAGCAGCCCCTTCGGGGCCGGAGAGACCCAGTACTTC. The encoded protein is CASSPFGAGETQYF.

The V gene is TRBV6-1, the J gene TRBJ2-7, with TRBD1 matching 8 bases. Germline values: CDR1 MNHNS, CDR2 SASEGT. There are 14 residues in the CDR3. J gave up 6 bases and V 6 bases, and 10 bases lay outside the gene matches. CDR3 region: CASRIGQGWREQYF. CDR3 DNA: TGTGCCAGCAGGATAGGACAGGGATGGCGCGAGCAGTACTTC.

A few counts support this clonotype. The chain recombines TRBV28 with TRBJ2-2, with D perhaps TRBD1 or TRBD2 (5 bases each). The V gene lost 6 bases and the J gene lost 5 bases, with 16 bases spanning the gap. The V gene's germline CDR1 is MDHEN and CDR2 SYDVKM. The CDR3 is 15 amino acids. Here the CDR3 reads CASRRGRSGTGELFF. DNA of the CDR3: TGTGCCAGCAGAAGGGGACGTTCGGGGACCGGGGAGCTGTTTTTT.

This clonotype was picked up many times. The rearrangement links TRBV11-3 to TRBJ1-1, with TRBD1 matching over 7 bases. The length of the CDR3 is 16 residues. Germline assignment: CDR1 SGHNT and CDR2 YENEEA. The trim removed 7 bases at V and 1 base at J, leaving 12 bases unmatched. CDR3 DNA sequence: TGTGCCAGCATACTAACAGGGGCCGGTGGGAACACTGAAGCTTTCTTT. Its protein product is CASILTGAGGNTEAFF.

This clonotype occurred many times. The chain has TRBV20-1 and TRBJ1-1; no firm D call. Germline CDR1 reads DFQATT; CDR2 reads SNEGSKA (reference sequence). The V gene lost 5 bases and the J gene lost 6 bases, with 10 bases spanning the gap. This CDR3 contains 11 residues. DNA of the CDR3: TGCAGTGCTTCTCGGACCGCTGAAGCTTTCTTT. It codes for CSASRTAEAFF.

This sequence joins TRBV4-1 and TRBJ1-1; TRBD1 is a possible D gene (5 bases). This CDR3 comprises 15 residues. Germline V CDR1 and CDR2: MGHRA, YSYEKL. Trimming cost V 2 bases and J 5 bases, with 15 bases left between them. CDR3: CASSQIGEGFTEAFF. The CDR3 nucleotides are TGCGCCAGCAGCCAAATCGGAGAGGGGTTTACTGAAGCTTTCTTT.

This clonotype was recorded a few times. The chain has TRBV24-1 and TRBJ1-1; possibly TRBD1 for D (6 bases). Trimming left V 5 bases short and J 4 bases short, with 19 bases between. CDR1 and CDR2 from the germline V gene are KGHDR and SFDVKD. This CDR3 comprises 16 residues. CDR3 sequence reads: CATSAPGHRVGTEAFF. CDR3 coding DNA: TGTGCCACCAGTGCCCCGGGACACCGGGTGGGCACTGAAGCTTTCTTT.

This clonotype was picked up many times. J is TRBJ1-1 and V is TRBV30, with D perhaps TRBD1 (5 bases). Deletions cut 7 bases from V and 3 bases from J, with 15 bases between. The CDR3 is 13 residues long. Germline CDR1 and CDR2: GTSNPN and SVGIG (reference sequence). The CDR3 sequence is CAFHGGWDTEAFF. For the CDR3, the DNA is TGTGCCTTCCACGGGGGATGGGACACTGAAGCTTTCTTT. The full variable domain, completed using reference TRBV30 and TRBJ1-1, is SQTIHQWPATLVQPVGSPLSLECTVEGTSNPNLYWYRQAAGRGLQLLFYSVGIGQISSEVPQNLSASRPQDRQFILSSKKLLLSDSGFYLCAFHGGWDTEAFFGQGTRLTVV.

The chain couples TRBV12-3 or TRBV12-4 to TRBJ2-1, with TRBD2 matching over 10 bases. There are 13 residues in the CDR3. The trim removed 8 bases at V and 8 bases at J, leaving 6 bases unmatched. CDR3 loop: CASRSGRSYEQFF. DNA of the CDR3: TGTGCCAGCCGTAGCGGGAGGAGCTATGAGCAGTTCTTC.

This clonotype was counted a few times. The chain uses TRBV20-1 and TRBJ2-3; D gene ambiguous. The CDR3 sequence is 15 residues long. The germline V gene encodes CDR1 DFQATT and CDR2 SNEGSKA (reference sequence). V lost 0 bases and J lost 0, with 10 bases in between. The CDR3 loop is CSARDVGLSTDTQYF. The CDR3 DNA follows: TGCAGTGCTAGAGATGTAGGGCTCAGCACAGATACGCAGTATTTT.

In its sample, this clonotype was seen a few times. The chain carries TRBV5-1 and TRBJ2-3, with D tentatively TRBD1 (5 bases). The germline gives CDR1 SGHRS, CDR2 YFSETQ. The length of the CDR3 is 13 residues. V was cut by 2 bases and J by 2 bases, with 6 bases left in between. As DNA, the CDR3 is TGCGCCAGCAGCTTAGGGGACACAGATACGCAGTATTTT. Protein sequence: CASSLGDTDTQYF.

This clonotype was counted at least ten times. The V call is TRBV7-6, the J call TRBJ2-2; TRBD2 matches at 7 bases. The CDR3 totals 16 residues. In germline, CDR1 is SGHVS, CDR2 FNYEAQ. The V segment lost 2 bases and the J segment 4 bases; nucleotides outside the gene matches: 7. The DNA for the CDR3 is TGTGCCAGCAGCTTAATTGCGGGAGTGGGCACCGGGGAGCTGTTTTTT. Its protein is CASSLIAGVGTGELFF.

This clonotype was counted at least ten times. The chain is built from TRBV7-9 and TRBJ2-3; 7 bases match TRBD1. CDR3 length equals 12 residues. V lost 2 bases and J lost 12; bases outside the gene matches: 5. The germline CDR1 and CDR2 sequences are SEHNR and FQNEAQ (reference sequence). The CDR3 here is CASSLQTGSQYF. CDR3 sequence (DNA): TGTGCCAGCAGCTTACAGACAGGGAGCCAGTATTTT.